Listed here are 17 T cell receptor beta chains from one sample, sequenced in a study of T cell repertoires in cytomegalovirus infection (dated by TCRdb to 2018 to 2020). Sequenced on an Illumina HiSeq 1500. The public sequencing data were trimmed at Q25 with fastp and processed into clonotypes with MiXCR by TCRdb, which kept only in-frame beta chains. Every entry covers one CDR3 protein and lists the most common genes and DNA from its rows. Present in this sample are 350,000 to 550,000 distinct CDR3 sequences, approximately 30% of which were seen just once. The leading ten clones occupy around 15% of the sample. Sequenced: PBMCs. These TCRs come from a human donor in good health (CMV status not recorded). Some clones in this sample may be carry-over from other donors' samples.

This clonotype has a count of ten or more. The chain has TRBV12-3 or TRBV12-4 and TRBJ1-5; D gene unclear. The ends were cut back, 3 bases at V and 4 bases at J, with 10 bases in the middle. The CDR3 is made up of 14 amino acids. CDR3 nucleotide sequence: TGTGCCAGCAGTTTTGGGCAGGCGAATCAGCCCCAGCATTTT. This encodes CASSFGQANQPQHF.

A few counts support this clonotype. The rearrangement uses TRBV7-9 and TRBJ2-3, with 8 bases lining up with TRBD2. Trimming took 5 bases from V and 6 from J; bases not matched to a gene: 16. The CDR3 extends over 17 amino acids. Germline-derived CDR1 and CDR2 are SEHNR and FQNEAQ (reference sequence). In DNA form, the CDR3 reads TGTGCCAGCAGCCCACCGGCGGGGGGACTAGGGGTGGATACGCAGTATTTT. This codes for CASSPPAGGLGVDTQYF.

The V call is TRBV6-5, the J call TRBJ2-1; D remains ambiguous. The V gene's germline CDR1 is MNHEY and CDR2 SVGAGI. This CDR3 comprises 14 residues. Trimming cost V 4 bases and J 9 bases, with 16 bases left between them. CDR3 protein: CASSSCRGALEQFF. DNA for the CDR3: TGTGCCAGCAGTTCCTGCCGTGGAGCTCTTGAGCAGTTCTTC.

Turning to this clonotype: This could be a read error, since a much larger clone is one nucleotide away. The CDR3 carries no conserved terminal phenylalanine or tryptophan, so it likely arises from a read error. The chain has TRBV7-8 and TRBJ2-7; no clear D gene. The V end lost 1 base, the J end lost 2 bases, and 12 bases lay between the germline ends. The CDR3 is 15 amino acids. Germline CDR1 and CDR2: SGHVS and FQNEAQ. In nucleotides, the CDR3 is TGTGCCAGCAGCTTAGGTTCTCAATCGCCCTACGAGCAGTACTTA. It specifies CASSLGSQSPYEQYL.

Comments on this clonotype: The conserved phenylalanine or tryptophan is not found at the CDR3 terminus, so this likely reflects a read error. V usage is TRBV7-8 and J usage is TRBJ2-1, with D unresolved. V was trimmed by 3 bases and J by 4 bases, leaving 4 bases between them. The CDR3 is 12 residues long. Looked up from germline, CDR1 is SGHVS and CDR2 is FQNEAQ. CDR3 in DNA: TGTGCCAGCAGCTTTCGTTACAATGAGCAGTTCTTA. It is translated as CASSFRYNEQFL.

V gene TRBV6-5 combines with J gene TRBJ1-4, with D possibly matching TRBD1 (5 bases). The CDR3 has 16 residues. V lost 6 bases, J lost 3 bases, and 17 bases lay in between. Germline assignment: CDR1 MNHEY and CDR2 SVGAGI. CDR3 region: CASSSPGGRANEKLFF. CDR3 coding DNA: TGTGCCAGCAGCTCCCCCGGGGGGAGGGCTAATGAAAAACTGTTTTTT.

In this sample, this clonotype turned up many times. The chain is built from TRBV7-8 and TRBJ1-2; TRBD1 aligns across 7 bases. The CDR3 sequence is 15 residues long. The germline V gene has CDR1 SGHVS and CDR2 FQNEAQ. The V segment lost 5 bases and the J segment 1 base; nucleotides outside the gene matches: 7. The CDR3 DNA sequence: TGTGCCAGCAGCCCCTGGGGACAGCTTAACTATGGCTACACCTTC. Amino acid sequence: CASSPWGQLNYGYTF.

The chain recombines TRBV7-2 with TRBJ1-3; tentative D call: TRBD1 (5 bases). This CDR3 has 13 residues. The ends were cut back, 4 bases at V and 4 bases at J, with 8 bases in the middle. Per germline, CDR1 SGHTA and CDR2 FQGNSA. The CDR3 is CASSSRGGNTIYF. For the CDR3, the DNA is TGTGCCAGCAGCTCCCGGGGGGGAAACACCATATATTTT.

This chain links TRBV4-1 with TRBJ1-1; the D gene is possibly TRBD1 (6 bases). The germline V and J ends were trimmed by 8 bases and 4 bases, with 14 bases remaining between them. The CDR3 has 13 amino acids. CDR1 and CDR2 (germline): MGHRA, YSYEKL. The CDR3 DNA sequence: TGCGCCAGCCTCGGTCCGGGGGCCACTGAAGCTTTCTTT. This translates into CASLGPGATEAFF.

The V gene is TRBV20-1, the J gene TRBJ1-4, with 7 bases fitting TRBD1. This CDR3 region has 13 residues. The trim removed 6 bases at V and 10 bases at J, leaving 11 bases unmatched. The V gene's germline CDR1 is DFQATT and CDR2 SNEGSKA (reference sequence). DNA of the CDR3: TGCAGTGCAACAATCGGGACAGACGGAAAACTGTTTTTT. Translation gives CSATIGTDGKLFF.

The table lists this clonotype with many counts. The CDR3 protein is CASGAHYTDTQYF. The DNA of the CDR3 is TGTGCCAGCGGTGCGCATTACACAGATACGCAGTATTTT. The rearrangement links TRBV7-6 to TRBJ2-3; unclear D gene. V lost 8 bases, J lost 2 bases, and 11 bases lay in between. Germline V gene lookup returns CDR1 SGHVS and CDR2 FNYEAQ. The CDR3 spans 13 residues.

Here the CDR3 reads CASSVVETGELFF. DNA for the CDR3: TGTGCCAGCAGCGTAGTGGAGACCGGGGAGCTGTTTTTT. The J gene is TRBJ2-2, the V gene TRBV2; D is unclear. The CDR3 extends over 13 amino acids. The germline gives CDR1 SNHLY, CDR2 FYNNEI. V lost 6 bases to trimming and J lost 5 bases, with 10 bases between them.

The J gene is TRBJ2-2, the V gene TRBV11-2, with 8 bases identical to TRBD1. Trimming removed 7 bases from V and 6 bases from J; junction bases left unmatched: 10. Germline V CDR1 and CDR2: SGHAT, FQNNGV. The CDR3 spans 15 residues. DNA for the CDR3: TGTGCCAGCACCCCGAGGACAGGGATAGCCGGGGAGCTGTTTTTT. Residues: CASTPRTGIAGELFF.

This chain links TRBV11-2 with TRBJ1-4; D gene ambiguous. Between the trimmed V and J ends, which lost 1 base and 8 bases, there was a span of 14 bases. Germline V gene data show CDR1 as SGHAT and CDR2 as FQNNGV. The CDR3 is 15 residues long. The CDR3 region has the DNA TGTGCCAGCAGCTTAGGCCGCCGGGAGAGGGAAAAACTGTTTTTT. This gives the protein CASSLGRREREKLFF.

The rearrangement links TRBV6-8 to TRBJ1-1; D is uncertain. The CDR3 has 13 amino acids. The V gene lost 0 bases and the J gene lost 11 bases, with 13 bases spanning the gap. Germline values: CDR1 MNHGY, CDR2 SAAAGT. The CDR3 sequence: CASSYSGSNQAFF. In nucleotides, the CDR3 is TGTGCCAGCAGTTACTCCGGATCGAATCAGGCTTTCTTT.

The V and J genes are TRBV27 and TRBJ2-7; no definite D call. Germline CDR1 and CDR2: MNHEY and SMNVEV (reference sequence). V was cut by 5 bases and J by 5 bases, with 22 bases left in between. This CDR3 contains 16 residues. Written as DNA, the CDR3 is TGTGCCAGCAGTCCCCCCAACATTGAAGGGATCGACGAGCAGTACTTC. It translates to CASSPPNIEGIDEQYF.

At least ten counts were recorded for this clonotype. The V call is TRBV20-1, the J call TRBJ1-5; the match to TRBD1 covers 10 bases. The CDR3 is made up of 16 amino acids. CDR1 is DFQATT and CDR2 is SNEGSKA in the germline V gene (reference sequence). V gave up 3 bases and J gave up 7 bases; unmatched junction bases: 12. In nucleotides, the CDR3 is TGCAGTGCTAGGGCCTTCGGACAGGGGGTAGGCCAGCCCCAGCATTTT. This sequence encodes CSARAFGQGVGQPQHF.